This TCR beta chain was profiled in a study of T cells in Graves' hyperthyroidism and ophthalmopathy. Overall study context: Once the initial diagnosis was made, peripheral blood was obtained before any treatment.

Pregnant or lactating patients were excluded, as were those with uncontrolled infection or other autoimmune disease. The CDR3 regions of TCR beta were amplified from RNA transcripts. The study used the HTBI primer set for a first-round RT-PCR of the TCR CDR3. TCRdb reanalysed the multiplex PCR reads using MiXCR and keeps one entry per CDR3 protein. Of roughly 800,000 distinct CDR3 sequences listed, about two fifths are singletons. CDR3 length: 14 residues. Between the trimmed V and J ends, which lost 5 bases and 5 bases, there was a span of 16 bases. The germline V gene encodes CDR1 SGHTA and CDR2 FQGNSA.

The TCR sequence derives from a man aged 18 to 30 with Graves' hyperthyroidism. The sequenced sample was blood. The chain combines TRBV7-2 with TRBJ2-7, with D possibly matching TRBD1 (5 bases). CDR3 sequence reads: CASSQGVEEHEQYF. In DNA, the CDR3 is TGTGCCAGCAGCCAAGGGGTAGAGGAACACGAGCAGTACTTC.